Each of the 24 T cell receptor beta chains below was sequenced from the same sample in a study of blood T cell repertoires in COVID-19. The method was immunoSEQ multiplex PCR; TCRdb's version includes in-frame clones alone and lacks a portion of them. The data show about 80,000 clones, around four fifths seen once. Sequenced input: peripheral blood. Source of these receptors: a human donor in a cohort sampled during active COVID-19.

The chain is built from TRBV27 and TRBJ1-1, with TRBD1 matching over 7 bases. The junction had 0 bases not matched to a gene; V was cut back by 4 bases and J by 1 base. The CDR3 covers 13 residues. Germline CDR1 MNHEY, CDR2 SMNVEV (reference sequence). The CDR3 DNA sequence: TGTGCCAGCAGTTGGGACAGGAACACTGAAGCTTTCTTT. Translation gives CASSWDRNTEAFF.

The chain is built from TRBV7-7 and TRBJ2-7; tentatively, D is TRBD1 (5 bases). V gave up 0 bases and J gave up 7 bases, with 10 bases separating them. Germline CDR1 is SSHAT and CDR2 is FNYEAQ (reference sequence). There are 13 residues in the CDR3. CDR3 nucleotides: TGTGCCAGCAGCTTAGCCCCCGACAGAGAGCAGTACTTC. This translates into CASSLAPDREQYF.

The CDR3 sequence is CASSPTGQISNQPQHF. CDR3 coding DNA: TGTGCCAGTAGTCCCACGGGACAGATTAGCAATCAGCCCCAGCATTTT. The rearrangement uses TRBV19 and TRBJ1-5; 7 bases fit TRBD1. V shed 5 bases and J 0 bases; nucleotides not matched to a gene: 7. CDR1 is LNHDA and CDR2 is SQIVND in the germline V gene (reference sequence). The CDR3 totals 16 residues.

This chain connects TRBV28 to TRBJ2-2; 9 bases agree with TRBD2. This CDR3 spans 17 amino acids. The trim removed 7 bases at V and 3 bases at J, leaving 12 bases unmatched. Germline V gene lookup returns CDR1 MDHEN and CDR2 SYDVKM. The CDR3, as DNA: TGTGCCAGCACCGAGGGGAGCGGGGGGCCTTACACCGGGGAGCTGTTTTTT. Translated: CASTEGSGGPYTGELFF.

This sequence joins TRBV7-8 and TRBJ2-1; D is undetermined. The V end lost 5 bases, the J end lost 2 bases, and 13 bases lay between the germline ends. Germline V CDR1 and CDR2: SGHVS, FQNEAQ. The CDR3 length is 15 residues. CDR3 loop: CASSLRVIPYNEQFF. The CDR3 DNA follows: TGTGCCAGCAGCCTCCGGGTTATCCCCTACAATGAGCAGTTCTTC.

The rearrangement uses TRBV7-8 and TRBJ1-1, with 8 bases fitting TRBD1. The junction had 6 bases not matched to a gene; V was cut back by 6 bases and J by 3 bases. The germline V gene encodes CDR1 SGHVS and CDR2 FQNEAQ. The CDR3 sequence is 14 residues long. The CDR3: CASRRTGIYTEAFF. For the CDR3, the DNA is TGTGCCAGCAGACGGACAGGGATTTACACTGAAGCTTTCTTT.

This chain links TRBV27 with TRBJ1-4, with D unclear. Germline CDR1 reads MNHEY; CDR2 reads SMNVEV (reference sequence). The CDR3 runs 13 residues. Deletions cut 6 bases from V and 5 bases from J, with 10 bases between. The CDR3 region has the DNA TGTGCCAGCAGCCAGAGGAGGAATGAAAAACTGTTTTTT. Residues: CASSQRRNEKLFF.

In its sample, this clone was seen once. The CDR3 reads CAITGTSGSGEQYF. The CDR3 DNA reads as TGTGCCATCACCGGGACTAGCGGGAGCGGCGAGCAGTACTTC. The chain links TRBV10-3 to TRBJ2-7; 14 nucleotides match TRBD2. J gave up 6 bases and V 7 bases, and 5 bases lay outside the gene matches. The CDR3 is 14 residues long. Germline V gene lookup returns CDR1 ENHRY and CDR2 SYGVKD.

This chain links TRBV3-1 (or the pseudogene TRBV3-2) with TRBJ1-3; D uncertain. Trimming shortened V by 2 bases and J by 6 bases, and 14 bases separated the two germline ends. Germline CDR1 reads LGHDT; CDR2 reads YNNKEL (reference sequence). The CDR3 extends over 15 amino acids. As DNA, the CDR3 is TGTGCCAGCAGCCAACCGGCTAAACGGGAAAACACCATATATTTT. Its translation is CASSQPAKRENTIYF.

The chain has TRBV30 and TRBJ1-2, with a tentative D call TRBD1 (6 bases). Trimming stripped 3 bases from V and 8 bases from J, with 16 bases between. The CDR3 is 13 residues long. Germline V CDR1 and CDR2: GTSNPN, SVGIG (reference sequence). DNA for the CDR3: TGTGCCTGGAGCTCGGAGGCAGGGGTAGGCTACACCTTC. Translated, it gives CAWSSEAGVGYTF.

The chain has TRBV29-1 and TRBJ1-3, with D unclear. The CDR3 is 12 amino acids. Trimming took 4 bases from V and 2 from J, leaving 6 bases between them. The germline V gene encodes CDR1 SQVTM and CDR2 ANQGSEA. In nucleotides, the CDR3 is TGCAGCGTTGTTGTCACTGGAAACACCATATATTTT. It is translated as CSVVVTGNTIYF.

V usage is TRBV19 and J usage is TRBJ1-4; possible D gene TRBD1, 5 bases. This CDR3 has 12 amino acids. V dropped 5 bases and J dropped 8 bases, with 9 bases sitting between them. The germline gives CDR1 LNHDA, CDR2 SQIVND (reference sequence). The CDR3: CASSPGYEKLFF. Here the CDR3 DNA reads TGTGCCAGTAGTCCAGGGTACGAAAAACTGTTTTTT.

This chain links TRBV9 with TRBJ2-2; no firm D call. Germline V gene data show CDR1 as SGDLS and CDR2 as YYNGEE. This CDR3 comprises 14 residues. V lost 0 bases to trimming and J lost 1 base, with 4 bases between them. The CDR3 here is CASSVELNTGELFF. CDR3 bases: TGTGCCAGCAGCGTAGAACTGAACACCGGGGAGCTGTTTTTT.

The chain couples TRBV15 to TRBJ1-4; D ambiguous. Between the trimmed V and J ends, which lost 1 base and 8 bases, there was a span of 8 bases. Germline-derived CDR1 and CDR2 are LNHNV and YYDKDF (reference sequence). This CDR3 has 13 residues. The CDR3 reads CATSRGTREKLFF. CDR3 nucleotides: TGTGCCACCAGCAGAGGAACGCGGGAAAAACTGTTTTTT.

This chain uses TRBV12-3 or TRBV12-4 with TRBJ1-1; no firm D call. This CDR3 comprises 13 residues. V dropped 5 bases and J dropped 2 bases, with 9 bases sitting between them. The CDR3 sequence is CASSRHKNTEAFF. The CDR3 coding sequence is TGTGCCAGCAGTCGCCACAAAAACACTGAAGCTTTCTTT.

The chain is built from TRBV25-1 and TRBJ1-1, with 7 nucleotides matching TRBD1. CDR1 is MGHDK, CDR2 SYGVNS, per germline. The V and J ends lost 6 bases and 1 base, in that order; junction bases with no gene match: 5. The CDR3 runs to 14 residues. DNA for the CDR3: TGTGCCAGCAGGCCAGGGGGACCGAACACTGAAGCTTTCTTT. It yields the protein CASRPGGPNTEAFF.

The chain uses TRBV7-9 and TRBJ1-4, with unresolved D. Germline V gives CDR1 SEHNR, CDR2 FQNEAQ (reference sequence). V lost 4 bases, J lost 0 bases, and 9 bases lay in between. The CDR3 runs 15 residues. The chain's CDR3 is CASSYRLSTNEKLFF. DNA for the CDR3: TGTGCCAGCAGCTACCGCCTATCAACTAATGAAAAACTGTTTTTT. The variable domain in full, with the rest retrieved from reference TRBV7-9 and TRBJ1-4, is DTGVSQNPRHKITKRGQNVTFRCDPISEHNRLYWYRQTLGQGPEFLTYFQNEAQLEKSRLLSDRFSAERPKGSFSTLEIQRTEQGDSAMYLCASSYRLSTNEKLFFGSGTQLSVL.

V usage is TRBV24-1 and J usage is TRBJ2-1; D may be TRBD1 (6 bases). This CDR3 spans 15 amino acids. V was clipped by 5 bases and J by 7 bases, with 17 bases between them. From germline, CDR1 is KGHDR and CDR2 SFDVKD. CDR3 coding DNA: TGTGCCACCAGTGGCCCCGACAGGAGGTATAATGAGCAGTTCTTC. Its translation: CATSGPDRRYNEQFF.

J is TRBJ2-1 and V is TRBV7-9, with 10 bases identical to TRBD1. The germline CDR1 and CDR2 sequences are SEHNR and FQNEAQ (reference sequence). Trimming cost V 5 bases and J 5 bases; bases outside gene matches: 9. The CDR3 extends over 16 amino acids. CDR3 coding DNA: TGTGCCAGCAGCCCCCGGGACAGGGGCCCCCACAATGAGCAGTTCTTC. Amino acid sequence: CASSPRDRGPHNEQFF.

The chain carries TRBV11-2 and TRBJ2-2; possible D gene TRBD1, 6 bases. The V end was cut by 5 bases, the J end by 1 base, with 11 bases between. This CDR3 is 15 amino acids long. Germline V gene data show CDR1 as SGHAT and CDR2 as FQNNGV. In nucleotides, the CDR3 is TGTGCCAGCAGCAGACAGGTTTTGAACACCGGGGAGCTGTTTTTT. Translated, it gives CASSRQVLNTGELFF. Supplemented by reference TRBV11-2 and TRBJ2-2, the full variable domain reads EAGVAQSPRYKIIEKRQSVAFWCNPISGHATLYWYQQILGQGPKLLIQFQNNGVVDDSQLPKDRFSAERLKGVDSTLKIQPAKLEDSAVYLCASSRQVLNTGELFFGEGSRLTVL.

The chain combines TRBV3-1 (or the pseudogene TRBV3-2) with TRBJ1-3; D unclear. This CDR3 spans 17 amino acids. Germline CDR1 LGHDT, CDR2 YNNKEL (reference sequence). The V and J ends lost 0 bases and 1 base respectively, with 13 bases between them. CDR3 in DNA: TGTGCCAGCAGCCAAGATGGTCGGGGAGGGTCTGGAAACACCATATATTTT. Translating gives CASSQDGRGGSGNTIYF.

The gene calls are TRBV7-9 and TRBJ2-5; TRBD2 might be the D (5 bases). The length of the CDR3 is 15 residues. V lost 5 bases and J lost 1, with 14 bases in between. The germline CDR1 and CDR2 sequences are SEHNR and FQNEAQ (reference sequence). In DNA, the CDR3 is TGTGCCAGCAGCAGATTCCGGGGTAGCCAAGAGACCCAGTACTTC. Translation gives CASSRFRGSQETQYF.

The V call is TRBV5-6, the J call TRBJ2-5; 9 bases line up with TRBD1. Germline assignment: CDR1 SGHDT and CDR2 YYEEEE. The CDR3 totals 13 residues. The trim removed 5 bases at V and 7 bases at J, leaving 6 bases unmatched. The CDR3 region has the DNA TGTGCCAGCAGTCGGGACAGGGAGGGGACCCAGTACTTC. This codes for CASSRDREGTQYF.

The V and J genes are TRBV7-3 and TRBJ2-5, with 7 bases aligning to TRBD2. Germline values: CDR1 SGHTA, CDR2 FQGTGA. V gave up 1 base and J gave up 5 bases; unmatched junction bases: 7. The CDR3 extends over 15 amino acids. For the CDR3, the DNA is TGTGCCAGCAGCTTAATGGGTTTCGGGGGGGAGACCCAGTACTTC. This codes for CASSLMGFGGETQYF. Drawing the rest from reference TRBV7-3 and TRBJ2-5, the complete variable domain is GAGVSQTPSNKVTEKGKYVELRCDPISGHTALYWYRQSLGQGPEFLIYFQGTGAADDSGLPNDRFFAVRPEGSVSTLKIQRTERGDSAVYLCASSLMGFGGETQYFGPGTRLLVL.